Below are 19 T cell receptor beta chains sequenced from a single sample in a study of tumour-infiltrating T cells in Burkitt lymphoma. This table comes from immunoSEQ multiplex PCR, and its TCRdb copy is limited to in-frame clones, with some not included. The sample yields 5,000 or so clones, approximately 10% seen once. Sequencing input: tumor tissue. Receptors were obtained from a human donor with diffuse large B-cell lymphoma.

The chain carries TRBV19 and TRBJ1-5; D is unresolved. Per the germline V gene, CDR1 is LNHDA and CDR2 is SQIVND (reference sequence). V was pared by 3 bases and J by 0 bases, with 12 bases between. CDR3 length equals 16 residues. For the CDR3, the DNA is TGTGCCAGTAGTATGCTACAGACTCATAGCAATCAGCCCCAGCATTTT. This encodes CASSMLQTHSNQPQHF.

The V gene is TRBV7-6, the J gene TRBJ1-1; 7 bases align to TRBD1. The junction had 9 bases not matched to a gene; V was cut back by 1 base and J by 4 bases. This CDR3 is 16 amino acids long. Germline V gives CDR1 SGHVS, CDR2 FNYEAQ. CDR3 nucleotide sequence: TGTGCCAGCAGCTTAGACCTGGGACAGATGGTCACTGAAGCTTTCTTT. Its translation is CASSLDLGQMVTEAFF.

A few counts support this clone. J is TRBJ2-5 and V is TRBV7-9; D gene ambiguous. V was trimmed by 6 bases and J by 2 bases, leaving 4 bases between them. The germline V gene encodes CDR1 SEHNR and CDR2 FQNEAQ (reference sequence). The CDR3 consists of 11 residues. The DNA for the CDR3 is TGTGCCAGCAGGGGGCAAGAGACCCAGTACTTC. Protein product: CASRGQETQYF.

This chain links TRBV19 with TRBJ1-6, with D maybe TRBD1 (5 bases). The CDR3 loop spans 16 amino acids. The V end lost 4 bases, the J end lost 9 bases, and 19 bases lay between the germline ends. Germline lookup yields CDR1 LNHDA and CDR2 SQIVND (reference sequence). The chain's CDR3 is CASSSGGAKKSSPLHF. The DNA for the CDR3 is TGTGCCAGTAGTAGTGGAGGGGCGAAGAAGAGTTCACCCCTCCACTTT.

This clone has only a few counts. The CDR3 sequence is CASGSSGNTGELFF. In DNA, the CDR3 is TGCGCCAGCGGTTCGTCGGGTAACACCGGGGAGCTGTTTTTT. This rearrangement joins TRBV10-1 to TRBJ2-2; no reliable D call. Germline CDR1 WNHNN, CDR2 SYGVQD (reference sequence). The V end was cut by 8 bases, the J end by 2 bases, with 12 bases between. The CDR3 spans 14 residues.

This clone occurred a few times. The CDR3 nucleotides read TGTGCCAGCAGCCCGTGGGCACAGAACACTGAAGCTTTCTTT. This translates into CASSPWAQNTEAFF. The V and J genes are TRBV6-6 and TRBJ1-1, with D unresolved. Trimming stripped 6 bases from V and 1 base from J, with 12 bases between. Germline V lookup: CDR1 MNHNY, CDR2 SVGAGI (reference sequence). The CDR3 is 14 residues long.

V is TRBV6-4 and J is TRBJ1-1, with TRBD1 identical over 9 bases. J lost 5 bases, V lost 5 bases, and 3 bases had no gene match. This CDR3 spans 13 amino acids. Germline V gives CDR1 MRHNA, CDR2 SNTAGT. CDR3 sequence reads: CASSRQGGTEAFF. The CDR3 bases are TGTGCCAGCAGTAGACAGGGGGGGACTGAAGCTTTCTTT.

This clone was observed a single time. The rearrangement links TRBV6-6 to TRBJ1-2, with a weak D call TRBD1 (5 bases). The V end was cut by 7 bases, the J end by 9 bases, with 15 bases between. Looked up from germline, CDR1 is MNHNY and CDR2 is SVGAGI (reference sequence). CDR3 size: 12 residues. The CDR3, as DNA: TGTGCCAGCACCCGGACAAGGGATCGCTACACCTTC. Amino acid sequence: CASTRTRDRYTF.

This clone was counted between two and nine times. The V call is TRBV2, the J call TRBJ1-2; TRBD1 might be the D (5 bases). Germline lookup yields CDR1 SNHLY and CDR2 FYNNEI. This CDR3 contains 15 residues. Trimming took off 4 bases at V and 4 bases at J, with 16 bases between the two ends. The CDR3 DNA is TGTGCCAGCAGTGTGCCCCGACAGTCGTCCTATGGCTACACCTTC. This encodes CASSVPRQSSYGYTF.

This clone occurred a few times. V and J are TRBV15 and TRBJ1-3, with D unclear. Germline V gene lookup returns CDR1 LNHNV and CDR2 YYDKDF (reference sequence). There are 14 residues in the CDR3. V shed 1 base and J shed 4 bases, with 8 bases lying between them. The CDR3 loop is CATSRGPGGNTIYF. CDR3 DNA: TGTGCCACCAGCAGAGGCCCGGGAGGAAACACCATATATTTT. Filled out from reference TRBV15 and TRBJ1-3, the complete variable domain reads DAMVIQNPRYQVTQFGKPVTLSCSQTLNHNVMYWYQQKSSQAPKLLFHYYDKDFNNEADTPDNFQSRRPNTSFCFLDIRSPGLGDTAMYLCATSRGPGGNTIYFGEGSWLTVV.

This clone was observed a handful of times. The CDR3 sequence is CASSDGGLVEDGELFF. In nucleotides, the CDR3 is TGCGCCAGCAGTGACGGGGGTCTTGTGGAAGACGGGGAGCTGTTTTTT. The rearrangement links TRBV10-1 to TRBJ2-2, with a tentative D call TRBD2 (6 bases). Germline V CDR1 and CDR2: WNHNN, SYGVQD (reference sequence). Trimming stripped 3 bases from V and 7 bases from J, with 18 bases between. This CDR3 spans 16 amino acids.

This clone was counted between two and nine times. The CDR3 DNA sequence: TGTGCCAGCACCCTAAGCGGGGGCCGCTACAATGAGCAGTTCTTC. Translated: CASTLSGGRYNEQFF. The chain is built from TRBV7-2 and TRBJ2-1; 8 nucleotides match TRBD2. Per germline, CDR1 SGHTA and CDR2 FQGNSA. The ends lost 7 bases at V and 3 bases at J; junction bases unmatched: 8. This CDR3 has 15 amino acids.

The sample holds a few counts of this clone. The rearrangement links TRBV20-1 to TRBJ1-6; D gene ambiguous. The V end lost 6 bases, the J end lost 15 bases, and 15 bases lay between the germline ends. CDR1 DFQATT and CDR2 SNEGSKA come from the germline V gene (reference sequence). CDR3 length: 11 amino acids. The CDR3 DNA follows: TGCAGTGCCACGGACGGGATCATCCTCCACTTT. Translating gives CSATDGIILHF.

This clone appeared a few times. This sequence joins TRBV7-6 and TRBJ1-5; D remains unclear. The germline V gene encodes CDR1 SGHVS and CDR2 FNYEAQ. The V gene lost 3 bases and the J gene lost 2 bases, with 11 bases spanning the gap. This CDR3 comprises 15 residues. The CDR3 is CASSFGPPGNQPQHF. The DNA of the CDR3 is TGTGCCAGCAGCTTCGGACCCCCAGGCAATCAGCCCCAGCATTTT.

This clone has more than one count but fewer than ten. The V gene is TRBV9, the J gene TRBJ2-1, with 13 nucleotides matching TRBD2. V trimming: 4 bases; J trimming: 9 bases; junction bases outside the gene matches: 4. CDR1 is SGDLS, CDR2 YYNGEE, per germline. This CDR3 is built from 14 residues. The CDR3 sequence is CASSTSGGGGEQFF. Written as DNA, the CDR3 is TGTGCCAGCAGCACTAGCGGGGGGGGAGGTGAGCAGTTCTTC.

The chain joins TRBV18 to TRBJ2-3; the D is unclear. The CDR3 runs 11 residues. V was cut by 5 bases and J by 6 bases, with 6 bases left in between. Germline V gene lookup returns CDR1 KGHSH and CDR2 LQKENI. As DNA, the CDR3 is TGTGCCAGCTCATCAGACGATACGCAGTATTTT. Translation gives CASSSDDTQYF.

This clone was counted only a few times. The chain recombines TRBV28 with TRBJ1-2; D gene ambiguous. Germline V gene sequence: CDR1 MDHEN, CDR2 SYDVKM. The CDR3 extends over 11 amino acids. V lost 5 bases to trimming and J lost 4 bases, with 5 bases between them. The CDR3: CASSNGYGYTF. DNA for the CDR3: TGTGCCAGCAGTAATGGCTATGGCTACACCTTC.

This clone has only a few counts. The CDR3 nucleotides read TGTGCCACCTCAGGGGCCCTGAACACTGAAGCTTTCTTT. Protein: CATSGALNTEAFF. The J gene is TRBJ1-1, the V gene TRBV10-3; the D gene is possibly TRBD1 (6 bases). V shed 10 bases and J shed 0 bases, with 12 bases lying between them. CDR1 ENHRY and CDR2 SYGVKD come from the germline V gene. The CDR3 spans 13 residues.

The sample holds a few counts of this clone. The rearrangement joins TRBV9 to TRBJ2-1; TRBD2 aligns across 8 bases. Germline loops: CDR1 SGDLS, CDR2 YYNGEE. The V and J ends lost 0 bases and 3 bases, in that order; junction bases with no gene match: 8. CDR3 length equals 17 residues. The CDR3 sequence is CASSVAGAGGVYNEQFF. CDR3 sequence (DNA): TGTGCCAGCAGCGTAGCAGGGGCGGGGGGCGTCTACAATGAGCAGTTCTTC.